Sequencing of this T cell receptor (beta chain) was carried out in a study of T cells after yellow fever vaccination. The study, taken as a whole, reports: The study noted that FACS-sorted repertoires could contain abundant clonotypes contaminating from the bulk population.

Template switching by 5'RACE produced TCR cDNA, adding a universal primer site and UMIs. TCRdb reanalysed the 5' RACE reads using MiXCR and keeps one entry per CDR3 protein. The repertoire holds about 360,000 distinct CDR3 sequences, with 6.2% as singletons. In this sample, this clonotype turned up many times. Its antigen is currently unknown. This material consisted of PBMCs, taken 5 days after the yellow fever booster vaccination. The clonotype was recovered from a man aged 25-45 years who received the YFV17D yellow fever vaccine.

CDR3 bases: TGTGCCACTGAAGACAGGGAGCCTACCGGGGAGCTGTTTTTT. It specifies CATEDREPTGELFF. The genes are TRBV24-1 and TRBJ2-2, with 7 positions matching TRBD1. The CDR3 runs 14 residues. Germline V lookup: CDR1 KGHDR, CDR2 SFDVKD. J was trimmed by 5 bases and V by 10 bases; bases with no gene match: 9.